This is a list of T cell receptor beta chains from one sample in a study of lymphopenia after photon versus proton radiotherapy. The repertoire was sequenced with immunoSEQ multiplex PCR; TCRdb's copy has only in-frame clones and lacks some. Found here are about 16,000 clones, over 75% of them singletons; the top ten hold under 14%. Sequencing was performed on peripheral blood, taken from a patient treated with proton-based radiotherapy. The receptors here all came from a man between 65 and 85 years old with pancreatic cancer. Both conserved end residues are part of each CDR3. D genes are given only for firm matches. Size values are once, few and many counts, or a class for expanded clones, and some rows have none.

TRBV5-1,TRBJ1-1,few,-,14,TGCGCCAGCAGCCCATCCGGGGGTGGCACTGAAGCTTTCTTT,CASSPSGGGTEAFF
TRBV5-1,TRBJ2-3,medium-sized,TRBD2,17,TGCGCCAGCAGCTTGGGCCTTACTAGCGGGGGGACAGATACGCAGTATTTT,CASSLGLTSGGTDTQYF
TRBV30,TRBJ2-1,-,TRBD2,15,TGTGCCTGGAGTGGGAATAGCGGGAACTACAATGAGCAGTTCTTC,CAWSGNSGNYNEQFF
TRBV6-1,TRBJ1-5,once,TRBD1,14,TGTGCCAGCAGCCAAACAGGGGGCAATCAGCCCCAGCATTTT,CASSQTGGNQPQHF
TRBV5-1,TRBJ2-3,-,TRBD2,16,TGCGCCAGCAGCTCACTGACTAGCGGGGGCGGCGATACGCAGTATTTT,CASSSLTSGGGDTQYF
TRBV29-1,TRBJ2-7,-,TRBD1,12,TGCAGCGCTCGACAGGGTCGGTACGAGCAGTACTTC,CSARQGRYEQYF
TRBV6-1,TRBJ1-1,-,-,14,TGTGCCAGCAGTGAGGGGGGATTTAACACTGAAGCTTTCTTT,CASSEGGFNTEAFF
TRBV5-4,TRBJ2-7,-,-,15,TGTGCCAGCAGCTTGCAGGGGAGGATACTAGACGAGCAGTACTTC,CASSLQGRILDEQYF
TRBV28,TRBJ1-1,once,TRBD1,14,TGTGCCAGCAGTCCGGGACAGATGAACACTGAAGCTTTCTTT,CASSPGQMNTEAFF
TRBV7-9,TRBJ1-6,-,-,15,TGTGCCAGCAGCTTAGGGGGGGTACATAATTCACCCCTCCACTTT,CASSLGGVHNSPLHF
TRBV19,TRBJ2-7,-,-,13,TGTGCCAGTAGGCGGACAGCGGGATACGAGCAGTACTTC,CASRRTAGYEQYF
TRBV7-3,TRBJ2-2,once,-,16,TGTGCCAGCAGCTTAACCGGACGGATGAACACCGGGGAGCTGTTTTTT,CASSLTGRMNTGELFF
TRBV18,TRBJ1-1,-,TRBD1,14,TGTGCCAGCTCATGGGACAGGGATGGCACTGAAGCTTTCTTT,CASSWDRDGTEAFF
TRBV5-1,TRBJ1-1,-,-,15,TGCGCCAGCAGCTTGGTAACGGGGCCCAGCACTGAAGCTTTCTTT,CASSLVTGPSTEAFF
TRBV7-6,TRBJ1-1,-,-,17,TGTGCCAGCAGCTTAGCGCGGGGGGGCTCGGAAGGCACTGAAGCTTTCTTT,CASSLARGGSEGTEAFF
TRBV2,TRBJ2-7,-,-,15,TGTGCCAGCAGTGATCCGGTAGGGCGGGGATACGAGCAGTACTTC,CASSDPVGRGYEQYF
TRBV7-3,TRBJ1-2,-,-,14,TGTGCCAGCAGCTTATTCGTCGGGCAGGGCGGCTACACCTTC,CASSLFVGQGGYTF
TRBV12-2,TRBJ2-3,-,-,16,TGTGCAAGTCGCCGCCGCCTTAGGAGCAGCACAGATACGCAGTATTTT,CASRRRLRSSTDTQYF
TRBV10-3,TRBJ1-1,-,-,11,TGTGCCATCAGTGAGTACACTGAAGCTTTCTTT,CAISEYTEAFF
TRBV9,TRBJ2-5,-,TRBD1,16,TGTGCCAGCAGCGTAGCTACTGGACAGGGACTAGAGACCCAGTACTTC,CASSVATGQGLETQYF
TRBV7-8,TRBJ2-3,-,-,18,TGTGCCAGCAGCCCAAGCGCGCAGGGACCGGCAAGCACAGATACGCAGTATTTT,CASSPSAQGPASTDTQYF
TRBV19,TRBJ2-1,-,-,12,TGTGCCAGTAGTATCCTTGCTAATGAGCAGTTCTTC,CASSILANEQFF
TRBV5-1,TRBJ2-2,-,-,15,TGCGCCAGCAGCCAGGACTCTCCGAACACCGGGGAGCTGTTTTTT,CASSQDSPNTGELFF
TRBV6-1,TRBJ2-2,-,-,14,TGTGCCAGCATCTACGGACAGAGCACCGGGGAGCTGTTTTTT,CASIYGQSTGELFF
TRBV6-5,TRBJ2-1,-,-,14,TGTGCCAGCAGCTTACTAACAGCGTACAATGAGCAGTTCTTC,CASSLLTAYNEQFF
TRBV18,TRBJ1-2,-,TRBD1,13,TGTGCCAGCTCTTTGGACAGGGAAGGAGGCTACACCTTC,CASSLDREGGYTF
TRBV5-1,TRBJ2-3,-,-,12,TGCGCCAGCAGCAACAGAGCGGAGGCGCAGTATTTT,CASSNRAEAQYF
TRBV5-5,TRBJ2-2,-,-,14,TGTGCCAGCGGGCGGGGCCCAAACACCGGGGAGCTGTTTTTT,CASGRGPNTGELFF
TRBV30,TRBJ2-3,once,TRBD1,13,TGTGCAACAACAGGGGGATTCACAGATACGCAGTATTTT,CATTGGFTDTQYF
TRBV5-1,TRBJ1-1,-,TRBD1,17,TGCGCCAGCAGCGGGAGGGACAGTTGGGGGGTGAACACTGAAGCTTTCTTT,CASSGRDSWGVNTEAFF
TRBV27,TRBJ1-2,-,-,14,TGTGCCAGCAGGGGCCCGGGTCTTTACTATGGCTACACCTTC,CASRGPGLYYGYTF
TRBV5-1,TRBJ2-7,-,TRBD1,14,TGCGCCAGCAGCTTGGGACAGGGTCCCTACGAGCAGTACTTC,CASSLGQGPYEQYF
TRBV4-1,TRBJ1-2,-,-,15,TGCGCCAGCAGCCAAGAGTGGAATCCCCCTCCTGGCTACACCTTC,CASSQEWNPPPGYTF
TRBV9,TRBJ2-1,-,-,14,TGTGCCAGCAGCGTGGGGGGCTCCTACAATGAGCAGTTCTTC,CASSVGGSYNEQFF
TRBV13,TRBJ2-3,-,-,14,TGTGCCAGCAGCTCTGGGATTCGCACAGATACGCAGTATTTT,CASSSGIRTDTQYF
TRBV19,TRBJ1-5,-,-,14,TGTGCCAGTAGTATTTCGGGGGCCCCTTGGGCCCAGCATTTT,CASSISGAPWAQHF
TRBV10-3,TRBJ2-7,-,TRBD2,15,TGTGCCATGATGGGCGATAGCGGGAGCTCCTACGAGCAGTACTTC,CAMMGDSGSSYEQYF
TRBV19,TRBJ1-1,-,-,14,TGTGCCAGTAGTATAACGGGGTCTAGGCCTGAAGCTTTCTTT,CASSITGSRPEAFF
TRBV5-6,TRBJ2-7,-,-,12,TGTGCCAGCAGCTTGCTAGGGGTCGAGCAGTACTTC,CASSLLGVEQYF
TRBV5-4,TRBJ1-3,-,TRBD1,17,TGTGCCAGCAGTAAGGGACAGGGCTACCCCTCTGGAAACACCATATATTTT,CASSKGQGYPSGNTIYF
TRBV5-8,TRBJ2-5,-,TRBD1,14,TGTGCCAGCAGCCCTGGGACAGTGCAAGAGACCCAGTACTTC,CASSPGTVQETQYF
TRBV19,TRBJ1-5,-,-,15,TGTGCCAGTAGTATACAACTCTTCCAAGATCAGCCCCAGCATTTT,CASSIQLFQDQPQHF
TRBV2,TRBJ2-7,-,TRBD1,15,TGTGCCAGCAGGGGCGGGACAGGCATGGTCCACGAGCAGTACTTC,CASRGGTGMVHEQYF
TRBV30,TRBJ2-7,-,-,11,TGTGCCTGGAGTGACACCTACGAGCAGTACTTC,CAWSDTYEQYF
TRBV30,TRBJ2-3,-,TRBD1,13,TGTGCCTGGGACAGGGGGGGTAGGGATACGCAGTATTTT,CAWDRGGRDTQYF
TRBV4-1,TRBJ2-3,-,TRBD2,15,TGCGCCAGCAGCCCTCGGCGGGGGGGCACAGATACGCAGTATTTT,CASSPRRGGTDTQYF
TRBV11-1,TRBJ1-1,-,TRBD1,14,TGTGCCAGCAGCTCGCGGACAGGATCCACTGAAGCTTTCTTT,CASSSRTGSTEAFF
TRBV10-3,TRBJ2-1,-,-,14,TGTGCCATCAGTGAGTGGGGAGCCTACAATGAGCAGTTCTTC,CAISEWGAYNEQFF
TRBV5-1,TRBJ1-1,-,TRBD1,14,TGCGCCAGCAGCGCGACAGGGGGCGGGTCTGAAGCTTTCTTT,CASSATGGGSEAFF
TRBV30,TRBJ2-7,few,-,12,TGTGCCTGGTCCCGCCTGGGGTACGAGCAGTACTTC,CAWSRLGYEQYF
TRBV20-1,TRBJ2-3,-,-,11,TGCAGTGCTCTACTGCCGGATACGCAGTATTTT,CSALLPDTQYF
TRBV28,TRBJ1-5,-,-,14,TGTGCCAGCAGGCTTGGGGGGGTAGGACAGCCCCAGCATTTT,CASRLGGVGQPQHF
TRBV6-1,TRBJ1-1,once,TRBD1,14,TGTGCCAGCAGCCACAGGGGGCCGGGCACTGAAGCTTTCTTT,CASSHRGPGTEAFF
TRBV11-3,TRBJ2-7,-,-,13,TGTGCCAGCAGCTTAGACCACTCCTACGAGCAGTACTTC,CASSLDHSYEQYF
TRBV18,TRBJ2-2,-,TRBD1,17,TGTGCCAGCTCCCAACGATCCGGGACAGGGAACACCGGGGAGCTGTTTTTT,CASSQRSGTGNTGELFF
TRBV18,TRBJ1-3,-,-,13,TGTGCCAGCTCAAGGGACTCGGGGGACACCATATATTTT,CASSRDSGDTIYF
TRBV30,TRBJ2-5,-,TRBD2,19,TGTGCCTGGAGTGCCACGAGGGTGGCGGGGGGGTCTCTCCGGGAGACCCAGTACTTC,CAWSATRVAGGSLRETQYF
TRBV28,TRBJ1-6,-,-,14,TGTGCCAGCAGTTTAACCAGGGATTATTCACCCCTCCACTTT,CASSLTRDYSPLHF
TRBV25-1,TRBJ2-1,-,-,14,TGTGCCAGCAGTCCAATCGGGGGGCGGGGTGAGCAGTTCTTC,CASSPIGGRGEQFF